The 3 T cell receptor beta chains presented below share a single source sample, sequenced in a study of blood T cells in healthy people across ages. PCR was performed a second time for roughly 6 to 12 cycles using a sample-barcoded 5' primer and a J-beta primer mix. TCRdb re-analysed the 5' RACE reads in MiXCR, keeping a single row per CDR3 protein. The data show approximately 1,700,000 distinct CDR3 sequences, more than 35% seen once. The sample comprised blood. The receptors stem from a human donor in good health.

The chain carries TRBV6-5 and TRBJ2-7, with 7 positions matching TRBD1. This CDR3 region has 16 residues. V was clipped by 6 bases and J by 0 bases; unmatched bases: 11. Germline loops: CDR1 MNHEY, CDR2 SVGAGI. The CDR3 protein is CASRHTDRADSYEQYF. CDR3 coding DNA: TGTGCCAGCAGACACACCGACAGGGCAGACTCCTACGAGCAGTACTTC.

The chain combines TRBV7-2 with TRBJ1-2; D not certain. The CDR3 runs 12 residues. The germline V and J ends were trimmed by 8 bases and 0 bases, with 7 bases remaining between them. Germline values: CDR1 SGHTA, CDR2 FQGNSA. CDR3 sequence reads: CASRLPNYGYTF. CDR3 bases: TGTGCCAGCCGGCTCCCTAACTATGGCTACACCTTC.

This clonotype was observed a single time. For the CDR3, the DNA is TGTGCCAGCAGCTTAAGGATTAGCGGGGGGTTTGCCTACGAGCAGTACTTC. Translating it yields CASSLRISGGFAYEQYF. The rearrangement links TRBV7-2 to TRBJ2-7; 10 bases fit TRBD2. Trimming took 2 bases from V and 2 from J; bases not matched to a gene: 9. The CDR3 totals 17 residues. The germline V gene has CDR1 SGHTA and CDR2 FQGNSA.